This T cell receptor (beta chain) was obtained from a study of cytomegalovirus exposure and HLA in healthy donors. Whole-study findings and limits: There were over 150 TCR beta chains listed as cytomegalovirus-associated. In a later analysis, HLA-C alleles had the fewest associated TCRs, DRB1 alleles the most.

CDR1 SGHNT and CDR2 YENEEA come from the germline V gene. Trimming left V 6 bases short and J 2 bases short, with 13 bases between. The CDR3 covers 14 residues. In the PCR, 60 Vbeta and 13 Jbeta primers were used. Libraries were prepared by immunoSEQ multiplex PCR; TCRdb keeps only in-frame clonotypes and omits some of them. The repertoire consists of about 150,000 clones, with about 80% occurring once and the leading ten covering 4% to 4.5%. In the case of this clone: Its specificity is unknown.

Sequenced sample: PBMCs. The receptor comes from a woman between 40 and 50 years old in good health and CMV-seronegative. The chain uses TRBV11-3 and TRBJ1-2; possible D gene TRBD1, 5 bases. In DNA form, the CDR3 reads TGTGCCAGCAGGAAGAAGGAGGGGAACTATGGCTACACCTTC. This codes for CASRKKEGNYGYTF.